The 24 T cell receptor beta chains in this list originate from one sample, sequenced in a study of T cell changes during pregnancy in multiple sclerosis. TCRdb's table, derived via immunoSEQ multiplex PCR, lists solely in-frame clones and lacks some. The sample lists tens of thousands of clones, approximately 89% occurring once. Sequenced material: CD8+ T cells from peripheral blood mononuclear cells, taken in the second trimester of pregnancy. Source of these receptors: a female donor with multiple sclerosis, enrolled in a pregnancy study.

This rearrangement joins TRBV2 to TRBJ2-7, with TRBD1 matching over 7 bases. There are 15 residues in the CDR3. Germline trimming cut 1 base from V and 2 bases from J; bases unmatched to any gene: 5. Germline V lookup: CDR1 SNHLY, CDR2 FYNNEI. DNA of the CDR3: TGTGCCAGCAGTGAAGGGACAGGAATAACCTACGAGCAGTACTTC. It specifies CASSEGTGITYEQYF.

J is TRBJ2-6 and V is TRBV9, with 8 nucleotides matching TRBD1. CDR3 length equals 18 residues. After removal of 1 base from V and 0 bases from J, the junction contained 6 bases not matched to a gene. Germline values: CDR1 SGDLS, CDR2 YYNGEE. The CDR3 is CASSVSTGAASGANVLTF. In nucleotides, the CDR3 is TGTGCCAGCAGCGTATCGACAGGGGCCGCCTCTGGGGCCAACGTCCTGACTTTC. Full variable domain (remainder filled in from reference TRBV9 and TRBJ2-6): DSGVTQTPKHLITATGQRVTLRCSPRSGDLSVYWYQQSLDQGLQFLIQYYNGEERAKGNILERFSAQQFPDLHSELNLSSLELGDSALYFCASSVSTGAASGANVLTFGAGSRLTVL.

V and J are TRBV7-9 and TRBJ1-3, with TRBD1 matching 7 bases. The J segment lost 6 bases and the V segment lost 8 bases, leaving 1 base of the junction unmatched. The CDR3 has 11 amino acids. Looked up from germline, CDR1 is SEHNR and CDR2 is FQNEAQ (reference sequence). CDR3 sequence reads: CASEGANTIYF. CDR3 DNA: TGTGCCAGCGAGGGGGCAAACACCATATATTTT.

The gene calls are TRBV27 and TRBJ2-3; TRBD1 agrees at 11 bases. V trimming: 5 bases; J trimming: 4 bases; junction bases outside the gene matches: 5. The germline V gene encodes CDR1 MNHEY and CDR2 SMNVEV (reference sequence). CDR3 length: 15 amino acids. The CDR3 region has the DNA TGTGCCAGCAGTCCTCGGGACAGGGGGGCAGATACGCAGTATTTT. The encoded protein is CASSPRDRGADTQYF.

V is TRBV5-4 and J is TRBJ1-2; 11 bases are shared with TRBD1. The CDR3 has 15 amino acids. The germline V gene has CDR1 SGHNT and CDR2 YYREEE (reference sequence). After removal of 3 bases from V and 8 bases from J, the junction contained 9 bases not matched to a gene. CDR3 in amino acids: CASSSTDRGHRGYTF. CDR3 coding DNA: TGTGCCAGCAGCTCGACGGACAGGGGGCACCGGGGCTACACCTTC.

The chain couples TRBV7-6 to TRBJ2-1; 12 bases fit TRBD2. CDR3 length: 15 residues. The V gene end was trimmed by 5 bases and the J gene end by 4 bases; junction bases not matched to a gene: 3. CDR1 and CDR2 (germline): SGHVS, FNYEAQ. The CDR3 sequence is CASSRLAGVYNEQFF. DNA of the CDR3: TGTGCCAGCAGCAGACTAGCGGGGGTATACAATGAGCAGTTCTTC.

The V call is TRBV5-1, the J call TRBJ1-2, with D possibly TRBD1 on 5 matching bases. The CDR3 contains 19 residues. The germline V and J ends were trimmed by 0 bases and 8 bases, with 29 bases remaining between them. Germline loops: CDR1 SGHRS, CDR2 YFSETQ. In DNA form, the CDR3 reads TGCGCCAGCAGCTTGGGCTTGCTCGGCGACAGAAGTCCATCCCAAGGCTACACCTTC. This gives the protein CASSLGLLGDRSPSQGYTF.

The rearrangement links TRBV7-3 to TRBJ2-1; 10 bases match TRBD1. J lost 7 bases, V lost 5 bases, and 8 bases had no gene match. This CDR3 is built from 15 residues. CDR1 and CDR2 (germline): SGHTA, FQGTGA. The CDR3 bases are TGTGCCAGCAGCGCCGGGACAGGGGCAGGGAATGAGCAGTTCTTC. Translation: CASSAGTGAGNEQFF. Drawing the rest from reference TRBV7-3 and TRBJ2-1, the complete variable domain is GAGVSQTPSNKVTEKGKYVELRCDPISGHTALYWYRQSLGQGPEFLIYFQGTGAADDSGLPNDRFFAVRPEGSVSTLKIQRTERGDSAVYLCASSAGTGAGNEQFFGPGTRLTVL.

The table lists this clone with a few counts. This chain uses TRBV7-3 with TRBJ2-7; TRBD2 agrees at 9 bases. The germline gives CDR1 SGHTA, CDR2 FQGTGA. V trimming: 1 base; J trimming: 2 bases; junction bases outside the gene matches: 3. The CDR3 runs to 15 residues. CDR3 nucleotide sequence: TGTGCCAGCAGCTTAATTAGCGGGGGCACCTACGAGCAGTACTTC. The encoded protein is CASSLISGGTYEQYF. The full variable domain, completed using reference TRBV7-3 and TRBJ2-7, is GAGVSQTPSNKVTEKGKYVELRCDPISGHTALYWYRQSLGQGPEFLIYFQGTGAADDSGLPNDRFFAVRPEGSVSTLKIQRTERGDSAVYLCASSLISGGTYEQYFGPGTRLTVT.

The J gene is TRBJ2-2, the V gene TRBV6-5; tentative D call: TRBD2 (5 bases). CDR1 MNHEY and CDR2 SVGAGI come from the germline V gene. The V and J ends lost 0 bases and 2 bases respectively, with 7 bases between them. The CDR3 runs to 15 residues. This chain's CDR3 is CASSYSGRNTGELFF. The CDR3 DNA reads TGTGCCAGCAGTTACTCAGGGAGAAACACCGGGGAGCTGTTTTTT.

This chain uses TRBV6-5 with TRBJ2-5, with 11 bases matching TRBD1. The CDR3 covers 15 residues. V was pared by 5 bases and J by 3 bases, with 5 bases of the junction left unmatched. Germline CDR1 MNHEY, CDR2 SVGAGI. The CDR3: CASSPGTGGEETQYF. In nucleotides, the CDR3 is TGTGCCAGCAGTCCCGGGACAGGGGGAGAAGAGACCCAGTACTTC.

J is TRBJ1-3 and V is TRBV30, with D hard to call. The CDR3 runs to 14 residues. Trimming removed 1 base from V and 0 bases from J, with 7 bases in between. Germline V gene sequence: CDR1 GTSNPN, CDR2 SVGIG (reference sequence). DNA of the CDR3: TGTGCCTGGAGTGGCAGTACCTCTGGAAACACCATATATTTT. Amino acids: CAWSGSTSGNTIYF.

The J gene is TRBJ1-1, the V gene TRBV7-8; D uncertain. Germline CDR1 reads SGHVS; CDR2 reads FQNEAQ. V lost 5 bases, J lost 10 bases, and 17 bases lay in between. The CDR3 loop spans 13 amino acids. CDR3 DNA sequence: TGTGCCAGCAGCCCCCCCTCCGCAGTTCGAGCTTTCTTT. Amino acid sequence: CASSPPSAVRAFF.

J is TRBJ2-7 and V is TRBV27, with 8 bases fitting TRBD1. Germline CDR1 is MNHEY and CDR2 is SMNVEV (reference sequence). The junction had 9 bases not matched to a gene; V was cut back by 0 bases and J by 2 bases. This CDR3 is 17 amino acids long. In DNA, the CDR3 is TGTGCCAGCAGTTTATCGATCGGGGACAGGCCTCCCTACGAGCAGTACTTC. It yields the protein CASSLSIGDRPPYEQYF.

The chain is built from TRBV6-1 and TRBJ1-2, with TRBD1 as a possible D gene (5 bases). The CDR3 is made up of 15 amino acids. The V end was cut by 6 bases, the J end by 7 bases, with 21 bases between. Looked up from germline, CDR1 is MNHNS and CDR2 is SASEGT. The CDR3 nucleotides read TGTGCCAGCAGACCGGGGGGGATCGAATCGAGTGGCTACACCTTC. Residues: CASRPGGIESSGYTF.

CDR3 sequence reads: CASTWGDRPTYEQYF. The CDR3 DNA reads TGTGCCAGCACCTGGGGGGACAGGCCAACCTACGAGCAGTACTTC. The V and J genes are TRBV28 and TRBJ2-7, with 8 bases that match TRBD1. V lost 7 bases, J lost 2 bases, and 10 bases stayed unmatched. In germline, CDR1 is MDHEN, CDR2 SYDVKM. This CDR3 comprises 15 residues.

The genes are TRBV9 and TRBJ1-5, with 12 nucleotides matching TRBD1. The ends lost 7 bases at V and 9 bases at J; junction bases unmatched: 5. Germline-derived CDR1 and CDR2 are SGDLS and YYNGEE. CDR3 length: 13 residues. The CDR3: CASGGTGGRPQHF. CDR3 in DNA: TGTGCCAGCGGCGGGACAGGGGGCCGGCCCCAGCATTTT. The full variable domain, with the rest looked up from reference TRBV9 and TRBJ1-5, is DSGVTQTPKHLITATGQRVTLRCSPRSGDLSVYWYQQSLDQGLQFLIQYYNGEERAKGNILERFSAQQFPDLHSELNLSSLELGDSALYFCASGGTGGRPQHFGDGTRLSIL.

This chain uses TRBV2 with TRBJ1-1; possibly TRBD1 for D (6 bases). The CDR3 covers 12 residues. V was clipped by 10 bases and J by 5 bases, with 14 bases between them. Per the germline V gene, CDR1 is SNHLY and CDR2 is FYNNEI. CDR3 sequence: CATMTGRTEAFF. Written as DNA, the CDR3 is TGTGCCACCATGACAGGTAGAACTGAAGCTTTCTTT.

The chain joins TRBV7-3 to TRBJ2-2; the D is unclear. Germline-derived CDR1 and CDR2 are SGHTA and FQGTGA. Trimming removed 0 bases from V and 0 bases from J, with 8 bases in between. This CDR3 has 16 residues. CDR3 loop: CASSLTGPSNTGELFF. The CDR3, as DNA: TGTGCCAGCAGCTTAACTGGCCCCTCGAACACCGGGGAGCTGTTTTTT.

This chain connects TRBV19 to TRBJ2-1; 11 bases align to TRBD2. The CDR3 spans 15 residues. V lost 5 bases and J lost 1; bases outside the gene matches: 1. Germline CDR1 is LNHDA and CDR2 is SQIVND (reference sequence). DNA of the CDR3: TGTGCCAGTAGTCCTAGCGGGAGGTCCTACAATGAGCAGTTCTTC. This sequence encodes CASSPSGRSYNEQFF.

The chain is built from TRBV28 and TRBJ2-7, with a tentative D call TRBD2 (5 bases). The V end lost 5 bases, the J end lost 2 bases, and 16 bases lay between the germline ends. Looked up from germline, CDR1 is MDHEN and CDR2 is SYDVKM. This CDR3 has 15 amino acids. The CDR3 reads CASSPFSRGPYEQYF. The CDR3 bases are TGTGCCAGCAGTCCATTTTCTCGGGGTCCCTACGAGCAGTACTTC.

V gene TRBV6-5 combines with J gene TRBJ2-3; 8 nucleotides align to TRBD2. The ends lost 6 bases at V and 5 bases at J; junction bases unmatched: 10. The CDR3 spans 15 residues. From germline, CDR1 is MNHEY and CDR2 SVGAGI. The CDR3 region has the DNA TGTGCCAGCAGACTAGCGGAGGAGGCTGTAGATACGCAGTATTTT. Protein sequence: CASRLAEEAVDTQYF.

This clone appeared a few times. V usage is TRBV6-6 and J usage is TRBJ2-3, with D unresolved. This CDR3 is 14 amino acids long. Trimming shortened V by 2 bases and J by 4 bases, and 10 bases separated the two germline ends. CDR1 MNHNY and CDR2 SVGAGI come from the germline V gene (reference sequence). CDR3 coding DNA: TGTGCCAGCAGTTACGGCGGTTTCGCAGATACGCAGTATTTT. As protein: CASSYGGFADTQYF.

The sample holds a few counts of this clone. This rearrangement joins TRBV2 to TRBJ1-1; D not certain. Germline CDR1 and CDR2: SNHLY and FYNNEI. V lost 3 bases and J 3 bases, leaving 11 bases between the germline ends. CDR3 length: 14 residues. CDR3 in amino acids: CASSDARLDTEAFF. The CDR3 DNA follows: TGTGCCAGCAGTGACGCGAGGCTCGACACTGAAGCTTTCTTT.